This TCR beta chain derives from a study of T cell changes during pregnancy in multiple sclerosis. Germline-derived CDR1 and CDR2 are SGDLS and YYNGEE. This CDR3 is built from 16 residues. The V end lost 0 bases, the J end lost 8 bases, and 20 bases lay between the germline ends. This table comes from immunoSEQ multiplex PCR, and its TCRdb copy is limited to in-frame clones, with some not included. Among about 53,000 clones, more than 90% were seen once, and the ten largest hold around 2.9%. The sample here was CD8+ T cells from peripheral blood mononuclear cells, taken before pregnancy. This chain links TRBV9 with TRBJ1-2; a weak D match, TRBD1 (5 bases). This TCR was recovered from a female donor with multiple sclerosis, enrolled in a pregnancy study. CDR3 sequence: CASSVASSGPGGGYTF. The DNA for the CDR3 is TGTGCCAGCAGCGTAGCGTCATCGGGGCCAGGAGGGGGCTACACCTTC. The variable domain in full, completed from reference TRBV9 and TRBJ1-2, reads DSGVTQTPKHLITATGQRVTLRCSPRSGDLSVYWYQQSLDQGLQFLIQYYNGEERAKGNILERFSAQQFPDLHSELNLSSLELGDSALYFCASSVASSGPGGGYTFGSGTRLTVV.